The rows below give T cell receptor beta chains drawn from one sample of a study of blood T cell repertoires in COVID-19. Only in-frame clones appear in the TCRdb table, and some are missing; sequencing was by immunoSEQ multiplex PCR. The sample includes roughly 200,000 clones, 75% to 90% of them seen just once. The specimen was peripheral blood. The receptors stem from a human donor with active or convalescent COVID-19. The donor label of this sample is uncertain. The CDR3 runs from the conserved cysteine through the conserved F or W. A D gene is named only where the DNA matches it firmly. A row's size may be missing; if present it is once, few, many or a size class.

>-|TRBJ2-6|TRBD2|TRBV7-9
CASSVAGGPGANVLTF
TGTGCCAGCAGCGTAGCGGGGGGGCCTGGGGCCAACGTCCTGACTTTC
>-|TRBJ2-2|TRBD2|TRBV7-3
CASSFGTSLTGELFF
TGTGCCAGCAGCTTCGGGACTAGCCTCACCGGGGAGCTGTTTTTT
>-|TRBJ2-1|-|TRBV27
CASSLGQGIGGTNLFNNGEQFF
TGTGCCAGCAGTTTGGGGCAAGGGATCGGAGGGACCAATCTGTTTAACAATGGGGAGCAGTTCTTC
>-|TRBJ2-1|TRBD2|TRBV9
CASSTSGRYNEQFF
TGTGCCAGCAGCACAAGCGGGAGGTACAATGAGCAGTTCTTC
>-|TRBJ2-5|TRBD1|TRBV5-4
CASSFRTGGLETQYF
TGTGCCAGCAGCTTTAGGACAGGGGGCCTAGAGACCCAGTACTTC
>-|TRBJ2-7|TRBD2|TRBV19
CASSRDGGPGGYEQYF
TGTGCCAGTAGCCGTGATGGGGGACCGGGGGGGTACGAGCAGTACTTC
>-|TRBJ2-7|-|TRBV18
CASSNTATSEQYF
TGTGCCAGCTCAAACACAGCTACTAGCGAGCAGTACTTC
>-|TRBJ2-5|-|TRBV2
CASWAETQETQYF
TGTGCCAGCTGGGCAGAAACCCAAGAGACCCAGTACTTC
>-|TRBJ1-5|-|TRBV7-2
CASSLGLGGLQPQHF
TGTGCCAGCAGCTTAGGTCTTGGGGGCCTTCAGCCCCAGCATTTT
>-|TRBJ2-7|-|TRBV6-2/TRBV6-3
CASSSRWSSYEQYF
TGTGCCAGCAGTTCCAGATGGAGCTCCTACGAGCAGTACTTC
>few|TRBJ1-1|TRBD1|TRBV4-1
CASSQVMQGAKNTEAFF
TGCGCCAGCAGCCAGGTGATGCAGGGGGCGAAGAACACTGAAGCTTTCTTT
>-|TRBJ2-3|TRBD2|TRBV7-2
CASSFEGRGGTDTQYF
TGTGCCAGCAGCTTCGAGGGTCGGGGGGGCACAGATACGCAGTATTTT
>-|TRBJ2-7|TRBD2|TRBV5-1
CASSDLAGAAYEQYF
TGCGCCAGCAGCGACCTAGCGGGAGCCGCCTACGAGCAGTACTTC
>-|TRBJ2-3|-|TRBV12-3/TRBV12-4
CASSGASADTQYF
TGTGCCAGCAGTGGCGCTAGCGCAGATACGCAGTATTTT
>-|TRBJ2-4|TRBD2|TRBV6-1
CASSEASSGRNIQYF
TGTGCCAGCAGTGAAGCCTCTAGCGGGAGAAACATTCAGTACTTC
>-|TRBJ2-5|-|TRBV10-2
CASSELGADPQETQYF
TGCGCCAGCAGTGAGTTAGGAGCGGACCCCCAAGAGACCCAGTACTTC
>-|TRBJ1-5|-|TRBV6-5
CASSYGGHQPQHF
TGTGCCAGCAGTTACGGCGGGCATCAGCCCCAGCATTTT
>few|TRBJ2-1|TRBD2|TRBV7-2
CASSPPSGGSYNEQFF
TGTGCCAGCAGCCCGCCTAGCGGGGGCTCCTACAATGAGCAGTTCTTC
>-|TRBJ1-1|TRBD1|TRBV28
CASNQGQPMNTEAFF
TGTGCCAGCAATCAGGGACAGCCCATGAACACTGAAGCTTTCTTT
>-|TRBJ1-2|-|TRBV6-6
CASTSQGNYGYTF
TGTGCCAGCACCTCTCAGGGCAACTATGGCTACACCTTC
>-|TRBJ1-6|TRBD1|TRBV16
CASSQSGQGYSPLHF
TGTGCCAGCAGCCAATCCGGACAGGGTTATTCACCCCTCCACTTT
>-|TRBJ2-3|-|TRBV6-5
CASSPPSDLDTQYF
TGTGCCAGCAGTCCTCCTAGCGACCTGGATACGCAGTATTTT
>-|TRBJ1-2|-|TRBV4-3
CASSQDLAGQDYGYTF
TGCGCCAGCAGCCAAGATTTGGCAGGGCAGGACTATGGCTACACCTTC
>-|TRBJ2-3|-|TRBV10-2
CASRPGGDTQYF
TGCGCCAGCAGACCTGGCGGAGATACGCAGTATTTT
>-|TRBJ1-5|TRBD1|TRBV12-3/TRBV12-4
CASQGDFNQPQHF
TGTGCCAGCCAGGGGGACTTCAATCAGCCCCAGCATTTT
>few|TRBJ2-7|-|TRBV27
CASSLFGKGDEQYF
TGTGCCAGCAGTTTATTCGGGAAGGGGGACGAGCAGTACTTC
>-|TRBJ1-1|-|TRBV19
CAVLGRGAGTEAFF
TGTGCCGTGCTCGGGAGGGGGGCAGGCACTGAAGCTTTCTTT
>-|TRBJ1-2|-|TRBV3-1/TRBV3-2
CASSQALGGFYGYTF
TGTGCCAGCAGCCAAGCTCTCGGGGGGTTCTATGGCTACACCTTC
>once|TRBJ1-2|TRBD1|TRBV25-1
CASSEPGQGAQSGYTF
TGTGCCAGCAGTGAGCCCGGACAGGGGGCGCAAAGTGGCTACACCTTC
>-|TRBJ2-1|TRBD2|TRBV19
CASSPGGLAGNWNEQFF
TGTGCCAGTAGTCCCGGGGGACTAGCGGGGAATTGGAATGAGCAGTTCTTC
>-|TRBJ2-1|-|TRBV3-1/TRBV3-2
CASSQDRYNEQFF
TGTGCCAGCAGCCAAGATCGGTACAATGAGCAGTTCTTC
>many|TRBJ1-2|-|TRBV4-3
CASSQDDLGKSGYTF
TGCGCCAGCAGCCAAGATGATCTAGGCAAGTCGGGCTACACCTTC
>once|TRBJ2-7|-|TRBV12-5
CASGLAGVYEQYF
TGTGCTAGTGGTTTGGCCGGAGTATACGAGCAGTACTTC
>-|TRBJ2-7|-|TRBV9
CASSVEGGTPYEQYF
TGTGCCAGCAGCGTAGAGGGCGGGACTCCCTACGAGCAGTACTTC
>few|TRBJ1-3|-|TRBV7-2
CASRRAVGNTIYF
TGTGCCAGCAGGCGGGCTGTTGGAAACACCATATATTTT
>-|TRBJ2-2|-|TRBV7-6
CASSLDIMLSGELFF
TGTGCCAGCAGCTTAGACATAATGCTGTCCGGGGAGCTGTTTTTT
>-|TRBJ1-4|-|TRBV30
CAWSVQAGEKLFF
TGTGCCTGGAGTGTACAAGCGGGTGAAAAACTGTTTTTT
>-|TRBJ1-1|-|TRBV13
CASSLGTVNTEAFF
TGTGCCAGCAGCTTAGGGACAGTCAACACTGAAGCTTTCTTT
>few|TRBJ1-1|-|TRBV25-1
CASHAGLGTEAFF
TGTGCCAGCCATGCAGGGTTAGGCACTGAAGCTTTCTTT
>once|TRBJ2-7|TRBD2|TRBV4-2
CASSQGGLAGLFEQYF
TGTGCCAGCAGCCAGGGGGGACTAGCGGGGTTATTCGAGCAGTACTTC
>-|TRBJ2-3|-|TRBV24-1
CATSDYSADTQYF
TGTGCCACCAGTGATTATAGTGCGGATACGCAGTATTTT
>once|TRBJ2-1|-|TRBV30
CAWSLIPGGSYNEQFF
TGTGCCTGGAGTCTCATCCCCGGGGGCTCCTACAATGAGCAGTTCTTC
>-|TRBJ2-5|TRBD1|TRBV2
CASTPDREGTQYF
TGTGCCAGCACGCCAGACAGGGAAGGGACCCAGTACTTC
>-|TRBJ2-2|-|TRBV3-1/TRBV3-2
CASSPAEGIANTGELFF
TGTGCCAGCAGCCCAGCGGAGGGAATCGCGAACACCGGGGAGCTGTTTTTT
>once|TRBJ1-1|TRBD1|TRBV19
CASSIDRANTEAFF
TGTGCCAGTAGTATTGACAGGGCGAACACTGAAGCTTTCTTT